This T cell receptor beta chain was sequenced during a study of blood T cell repertoires in COVID-19. As processed by the authors: The authors estimated nucleated cell counts from reference gene primer amplification. This table comes from immunoSEQ multiplex PCR, and its TCRdb copy is limited to in-frame clones, with some not included. V, J and clone size derive from that table, while D and trimming were established from the DNA sequence. The table includes approximately 140,000 clones, 86% detected once. The CDR3 totals 15 residues. Trimming removed 4 bases from V and 7 bases from J; junction bases left unmatched: 8. CDR1 is SGHRS, CDR2 YFSETQ, per germline.

The source material was peripheral blood. The TCR sequence derives from a man between 65 and 85 years old with acute or convalescent COVID-19. The chain joins TRBV5-1 to TRBJ2-7; 13 bases match TRBD2. Here the CDR3 DNA reads TGCGCCAGCAGCATCGGGACTAGCGGGACGGGTGAGCAGTACTTC. Its protein product is CASSIGTSGTGEQYF.